This entry lists 20 T cell receptor beta chains sequenced from one sample in a study of beta chain features in type 1 diabetes (dated by TCRdb to about 2018). The method was the immunoSEQ multiplex PCR assay. All of the isolated RNA was reverse transcribed with the High Capacity cDNA Reverse Transcription Kit, so expressed TCRB transcripts were sequenced. TCRdb retrieved this table from immuneACCESS and kept in-frame rearrangements only. Not all clones are present; in checked studies, unresolved V genes account for under half, and no reason is known for the remainder. The sample yields hundreds of thousands of clones; around 16% were counted once. About 0.087% of the sample is taken by the ten largest. Specimen: naive CD4+ T cells from blood. Explained via the paper, the cell subset or site label denotes: true naive CD4+ T cells. These receptor sequences come from a man between 18 and 29 years old in good health.

This chain connects TRBV28 to TRBJ2-2; 8 bases line up with TRBD1. The germline V gene has CDR1 MDHEN and CDR2 SYDVKM. The J segment lost 4 bases and the V segment lost 8 bases, leaving 9 bases of the junction unmatched. This CDR3 spans 15 amino acids. The CDR3 coding sequence is TGTGCCAGCCACAGTCAGGGGGCGCGCACCGGGGAGCTGTTTTTT. It specifies CASHSQGARTGELFF. Variable domain in full (rest from reference TRBV28 and TRBJ2-2): DVKVTQSSRYLVKRTGEKVFLECVQDMDHENMFWYRQDPGLGLRLIYFSYDVKMKEKGDIPEGYSVSREKKERFSLILESASTNQTSMYLCASHSQGARTGELFFGEGSRLTVL.

This clone has just a few counts. This chain uses TRBV4-1 with TRBJ1-4; TRBD1 might be the D (5 bases). Trimming removed 6 bases from V and 3 bases from J, with 8 bases in between. This CDR3 has 13 residues. Germline CDR1 and CDR2: MGHRA and YSYEKL. The CDR3 DNA reads as TGCGCCAGCAGGCAGGGTCCTAATGAAAAACTGTTTTTT. Translation: CASRQGPNEKLFF.

The V gene is TRBV4-3, the J gene TRBJ1-4, with D perhaps matching TRBD1 (5 bases). The CDR3 spans 19 residues. In germline, CDR1 is LGHNA, CDR2 YSLEER. The V end was cut by 2 bases, the J end by 0 bases, with 19 bases between. In DNA form, the CDR3 reads TGCGCCAGCAGCCAATTCAGTCAAGGGATGGGGCCAACTAATGAAAAACTGTTTTTT. Protein product: CASSQFSQGMGPTNEKLFF.

V gene TRBV6-5 combines with J gene TRBJ2-1, with 12 nucleotides matching TRBD2. Germline V CDR1 and CDR2: MNHEY, SVGAGI. The V gene end was trimmed by 2 bases and the J gene end by 13 bases; junction bases not matched to a gene: 9. CDR3 length: 15 amino acids. CDR3: CASSYRTLAGGPQFF. The CDR3 region has the DNA TGTGCCAGCAGTTACCGTACTCTAGCGGGAGGGCCCCAGTTCTTC.

The sample holds a few counts of this clone. The rearrangement links TRBV18 to TRBJ2-5; TRBD2 aligns across 8 bases. CDR3 length: 16 amino acids. The ends lost 6 bases at V and 4 bases at J; junction bases unmatched: 13. CDR1 is KGHSH, CDR2 LQKENI, per germline. CDR3 residues: CASSRSRAGVGETQYF. For the CDR3, the DNA is TGTGCCAGCTCCCGGTCGCGAGCGGGAGTTGGAGAGACCCAGTACTTC.

The chain combines TRBV28 with TRBJ2-3; 11 bases align to TRBD2. Per germline, CDR1 MDHEN and CDR2 SYDVKM. The CDR3 has 21 residues. The J segment lost 1 base and the V segment lost 2 bases, leaving 17 bases of the junction unmatched. The CDR3 reads CASSLVFSWTSGREGTDTQYF. In nucleotides, the CDR3 is TGTGCCAGCAGTTTAGTCTTTTCCTGGACTAGCGGGCGCGAAGGCACAGATACGCAGTATTTT.

This clone was picked up a small number of times. The genes are TRBV5-1 and TRBJ1-1, with D possibly being TRBD1 (6 bases). CDR3 size: 14 residues. Germline V gives CDR1 SGHRS, CDR2 YFSETQ. The V end was cut by 4 bases, the J end by 3 bases, with 13 bases between. The CDR3 DNA reads TGCGCCAGCAGCGATCAGGGGCTTGACACTGAAGCTTTCTTT. Residues: CASSDQGLDTEAFF.

This clone was seen only a few times. The rearrangement uses TRBV7-2 and TRBJ2-1, with 7 bases that match TRBD2. Germline V gives CDR1 SGHTA, CDR2 FQGNSA. Trimming removed 3 bases from V and 13 bases from J; junction bases left unmatched: 3. The CDR3 sequence is 11 residues long. In nucleotides, the CDR3 is TGTGCCAGCAGCTTCAGCGGGAAACAGTTCTTC. Translated, it gives CASSFSGKQFF.

The V call is TRBV5-4, the J call TRBJ1-1; perhaps TRBD1 as D (5 bases). In germline, CDR1 is SGHNT, CDR2 YYREEE (reference sequence). V lost 3 bases and J lost 1, with 13 bases in between. This CDR3 has 15 residues. The CDR3 nucleotides are TGTGCCAGCAGCTCCGTTGACAGAACGAACACTGAAGCTTTCTTT. Amino acids: CASSSVDRTNTEAFF.

J is TRBJ1-5 and V is TRBV7-9, with 11 positions matching TRBD1. Germline CDR1 reads SEHNR; CDR2 reads FQNEAQ (reference sequence). J was trimmed by 1 base and V by 5 bases; bases with no gene match: 10. The CDR3 covers 18 residues. The CDR3 here is CASSRGTGGGLSNQPQHF. In DNA form, the CDR3 reads TGTGCCAGCAGCCGTGGGACAGGGGGTGGCTTAAGCAATCAGCCCCAGCATTTT.

This clone has only a few counts. The V and J genes are TRBV5-4 and TRBJ2-3, with TRBD1 as a possible D gene (5 bases). This CDR3 region has 15 residues. CDR1 and CDR2 (germline): SGHNT, YYREEE (reference sequence). V was pared by 3 bases and J by 2 bases, with 13 bases between. In DNA form, the CDR3 reads TGTGCCAGCAGCTCAGCAGGGCTCCCCACAGATACGCAGTATTTT. As protein: CASSSAGLPTDTQYF. Variable domain in full (rest from reference TRBV5-4 and TRBJ2-3): ETGVTQSPTHLIKTRGQQVTLRCSSQSGHNTVSWYQQALGQGPQFIFQYYREEENGRGNFPPRFSGLQFPNYSSELNVNALELDDSALYLCASSSAGLPTDTQYFGPGTRLTVL.

The V call is TRBV19, the J call TRBJ2-1, with a tentative D call TRBD1 (5 bases). Germline CDR1 and CDR2: LNHDA and SQIVND (reference sequence). V was clipped by 6 bases and J by 8 bases, with 14 bases between them. The CDR3 has 13 amino acids. The CDR3 loop is CASRFAGMDEQFF. The CDR3 DNA sequence: TGTGCCAGTAGGTTCGCAGGGATGGATGAGCAGTTCTTC.

This clone was picked up a small number of times. The chain employs TRBV5-1 and TRBJ2-2; TRBD1 agrees at 8 bases. The CDR3 spans 14 residues. The trim removed 0 bases at V and 6 bases at J, leaving 1 base unmatched. The V gene's germline CDR1 is SGHRS and CDR2 YFSETQ. The CDR3 spells CASSLEDRAGELFF. In DNA form, the CDR3 reads TGCGCCAGCAGCTTGGAGGACAGGGCCGGGGAGCTGTTTTTT. The full variable domain, in which reference TRBV5-1 and TRBJ2-2 provide the parts outside the CDR3, is KAGVTQTPRYLIKTRGQQVTLSCSPISGHRSVSWYQQTPGQGLQFLFEYFSETQRNKGNFPGRFSGRQFSNSRSEMNVSTLELGDSALYLCASSLEDRAGELFFGEGSRLTVL.

The chain recombines TRBV7-9 with TRBJ2-2, with a weak D call TRBD1 (5 bases). The CDR3 contains 15 residues. The V end was cut by 1 base, the J end by 2 bases, with 8 bases between. The germline CDR1 and CDR2 sequences are SEHNR and FQNEAQ (reference sequence). CDR3 bases: TGTGCCAGCAGCTTAGGACAGCTTAACACCGGGGAGCTGTTTTTT. Amino acids: CASSLGQLNTGELFF.

In this sample, this clone turned up a few times. The CDR3 region is CASRRGGLNTEAFF. The DNA of the CDR3 is TGTGCCAGCAGGAGGGGGGGTCTTAACACTGAAGCTTTCTTT. The chain carries TRBV2 and TRBJ1-1, with a tentative D call TRBD1 (6 bases). CDR1 is SNHLY and CDR2 is FYNNEI in the germline V gene. This CDR3 is 14 amino acids long. V shed 6 bases and J shed 2 bases, with 13 bases lying between them. The complete variable domain, with remaining parts taken from reference TRBV2 and TRBJ1-1, reads EPEVTQTPSHQVTQMGQEVILRCVPISNHLYFYWYRQILGQKVEFLVSFYNNEISEKSEIFDDQFSVERPDGSNFTLKIRSTKLEDSAMYFCASRRGGLNTEAFFGQGTRLTVV.

This clone was counted a few times. The J gene is TRBJ1-6, the V gene TRBV7-3; possible D gene TRBD1, 6 bases. Germline CDR1 reads SGHTA; CDR2 reads FQGTGA. V was shortened by 2 bases and J by 7 bases, with 12 bases between the two germline ends. This CDR3 is 15 amino acids long. The DNA of the CDR3 is TGTGCCAGCAGCTTATTGGGGGCGCGAAATTCACCCCTCCACTTT. As protein: CASSLLGARNSPLHF.

Only a few counts were recorded for this clone. The chain employs TRBV6-6 and TRBJ2-4, with TRBD1 matching 9 bases. V lost 7 bases, J lost 2 bases, and 6 bases stayed unmatched. The CDR3 has 15 amino acids. Germline V gene data show CDR1 as MNHNY and CDR2 as SVGAGI (reference sequence). CDR3 in amino acids: CASTADRGSKNIQYF. DNA of the CDR3: TGTGCCAGCACCGCGGACAGGGGCTCCAAAAACATTCAGTACTTC.

The CDR3 loop is CASSPPGQLNSPLHF. DNA for the CDR3: TGTGCCAGCAGCCCCCCGGGACAGCTTAATTCACCCCTCCACTTT. The chain uses TRBV7-9 and TRBJ1-6; 7 bases fit TRBD1. CDR1 is SEHNR and CDR2 is FQNEAQ in the germline V gene (reference sequence). After removal of 5 bases from V and 6 bases from J, the junction contained 7 bases not matched to a gene. CDR3 length equals 15 residues.

This clone was counted a single time. Other DNA sequences in the same sample also yield this CDR3. This chain joins TRBV4-1 and TRBJ1-2; D is unresolved. V was pared by 0 bases and J by 8 bases, with 4 bases between. In germline, CDR1 is MGHRA, CDR2 YSYEKL. This CDR3 has 11 residues. Here the CDR3 reads CASSQEGGYTF. CDR3 sequence (DNA): TGCGCCAGCAGCCAAGAAGGCGGCTACACCTTC.

The V gene is TRBV6-5, the J gene TRBJ1-2; 11 bases line up with TRBD1. The CDR3 is 15 amino acids. Germline CDR1 is MNHEY and CDR2 is SVGAGI. V lost 3 bases and J lost 2; bases outside the gene matches: 2. The CDR3 protein is CASSYWDRGNYGYTF. The CDR3, as DNA: TGTGCCAGCAGTTATTGGGACAGGGGGAACTATGGCTACACCTTC.